Presented here are 21 T cell receptor beta chains from one specimen sequenced in a study of T cell responses to AZD1222 COVID-19 vaccine. Method: immunoSEQ multiplex PCR; TCRdb's copy keeps in-frame clones and lacks some. The sample comprises 160,000 or so clones, 94% of which are singletons, and under 6% rests with the top ten. The sample was peripheral blood, taken 28 days after the second AZD1222 dose. The receptors originated from an adult who received the AZD1222 COVID-19 vaccine.

The chain carries TRBV7-8 and TRBJ1-2; no definite D call. V was shortened by 1 base and J by 0 bases, with 15 bases between the two germline ends. The CDR3 contains 17 residues. CDR1 SGHVS and CDR2 FQNEAQ come from the germline V gene. CDR3 residues: CASSLGRDPITNYGYTF. CDR3 bases: TGTGCCAGCAGCTTAGGGAGGGATCCCATAACTAACTATGGCTACACCTTC.

This clone occurred a few times. The chain recombines TRBV19 with TRBJ2-1, with TRBD2 identical over 12 bases. Germline V lookup: CDR1 LNHDA, CDR2 SQIVND (reference sequence). With V trimmed by 4 bases and J by 1 base, 2 bases remained unmatched. The length of the CDR3 is 16 residues. The CDR3, as DNA: TGTGCCAGTAGTAGACTAGCGGGAGATTCCTACAATGAGCAGTTCTTC. Translating it yields CASSRLAGDSYNEQFF. Full variable domain (rest looked up from reference TRBV19 and TRBJ2-1): DGGITQSPKYLFRKEGQNVTLSCEQNLNHDAMYWYRQDPGQGLRLIYYSQIVNDFQKGDIAEGYSVSREKKESFPLTVTSAQKNPTAFYLCASSRLAGDSYNEQFFGPGTRLTVL.

This chain connects TRBV5-1 to TRBJ2-1; TRBD2 matches at 7 bases. This CDR3 comprises 14 residues. Germline lookup yields CDR1 SGHRS and CDR2 YFSETQ. V shed 4 bases and J 2 bases; nucleotides not matched to a gene: 3. CDR3: CASSGGRAYNEQFF. Here the CDR3 DNA reads TGCGCCAGCAGCGGTGGGAGGGCCTACAATGAGCAGTTCTTC.

The genes are TRBV10-1 and TRBJ1-4; tentative D call: TRBD1 (5 bases). CDR3 size: 13 residues. Germline values: CDR1 WNHNN, CDR2 SYGVQD (reference sequence). Trimming shortened V by 7 bases and J by 7 bases, and 13 bases separated the two germline ends. In DNA form, the CDR3 reads TGCGCCAGCATAACAGATACAGGTGAAAAACTGTTTTTT. This encodes CASITDTGEKLFF.

The chain uses TRBV4-1 and TRBJ1-1; D not resolved. This CDR3 has 15 amino acids. Germline values: CDR1 MGHRA, CDR2 YSYEKL. The V end was cut by 4 bases, the J end by 3 bases, with 15 bases between. The CDR3 DNA sequence: TGCGCCAGCAGCCGGACGAGGAATGGGGACACTGAAGCTTTCTTT. It codes for CASSRTRNGDTEAFF.

The chain links TRBV6-6 to TRBJ2-5, with 12 positions matching TRBD2. This CDR3 has 15 residues. Unmatched junction bases numbered 6, after V lost 5 bases and J lost 5 bases. Germline-derived CDR1 and CDR2 are MNHNY and SVGAGI (reference sequence). CDR3 sequence (DNA): TGTGCCAGCAGTCTAGCGGGAGGGCCTTGGGAGACCCAGTACTTC. It yields the protein CASSLAGGPWETQYF.

The chain combines TRBV4-2 with TRBJ2-1, with 11 bases that match TRBD2. The CDR3 consists of 16 residues. The J segment lost 4 bases and the V segment lost 4 bases, leaving 6 bases of the junction unmatched. Germline V CDR1 and CDR2: LGHNA, YNFKEQ. The CDR3 loop is CASSRSGLAEYNEQFF. CDR3 DNA: TGTGCCAGCAGCCGATCGGGACTAGCGGAGTACAATGAGCAGTTCTTC.

This chain joins TRBV2 and TRBJ1-5, with D maybe TRBD1 (6 bases). The V end lost 4 bases, the J end lost 4 bases, and 11 bases lay between the germline ends. The CDR3 loop spans 14 amino acids. Germline CDR1 and CDR2: SNHLY and FYNNEI. CDR3 protein: CASSVWGANQPQHF. CDR3 DNA: TGTGCCAGCAGTGTGTGGGGGGCGAATCAGCCCCAGCATTTT. The complete variable domain, with remaining parts taken from reference TRBV2 and TRBJ1-5, reads EPEVTQTPSHQVTQMGQEVILRCVPISNHLYFYWYRQILGQKVEFLVSFYNNEISEKSEIFDDQFSVERPDGSNFTLKIRSTKLEDSAMYFCASSVWGANQPQHFGDGTRLSIL.

The V call is TRBV29-1, the J call TRBJ1-2, with D uncertain. This CDR3 has 13 amino acids. With 0 bases removed from V and 6 bases from J, the gap between germline ends came to 11 bases. Germline assignment: CDR1 SQVTM and CDR2 ANQGSEA. CDR3 sequence: CSVEDRRRDGYTF. The CDR3 coding sequence is TGCAGCGTTGAAGATCGACGGAGGGATGGCTACACCTTC. Complete variable domain (other parts from reference TRBV29-1 and TRBJ1-2): SAVISQKPSRDICQRGTSLTIQCQVDSQVTMMFWYRQQPGQSLTLIATANQGSEATYESGFVIDKFPISRPNLTFSTLTVSNMSPEDSSIYLCSVEDRRRDGYTFGSGTRLTVV.

The chain has TRBV27 and TRBJ2-7; 9 bases map to TRBD1. This CDR3 comprises 15 residues. Germline CDR1 is MNHEY and CDR2 is SMNVEV (reference sequence). V dropped 1 base and J dropped 5; count of bases not matched to a gene: 6. This CDR3 reads CASSLFGTGMHEQYF. Here the CDR3 DNA reads TGTGCCAGCAGTTTATTCGGGACAGGGATGCACGAGCAGTACTTC.

The V call is TRBV5-1, the J call TRBJ1-6; 11 nucleotides line up with TRBD1. The CDR3 contains 22 residues. CDR1 SGHRS and CDR2 YFSETQ come from the germline V gene. The V and J ends lost 3 bases and 0 bases, in that order; junction bases with no gene match: 17. This CDR3 reads CASSWTGGNTLPPSSYNSPLHF. The CDR3 nucleotides read TGCGCCAGCAGCTGGACAGGGGGCAATACTTTGCCTCCGAGCTCCTATAATTCACCCCTCCACTTT.

V and J are TRBV28 and TRBJ2-5, with no clear D. The CDR3 has 13 amino acids. Germline V gene data show CDR1 as MDHEN and CDR2 as SYDVKM. V lost 6 bases and J lost 0, with 8 bases in between. The CDR3 sequence is CASRARYQETQYF. As DNA, the CDR3 is TGTGCCAGCAGGGCCAGGTACCAAGAGACCCAGTACTTC.

The rearrangement links TRBV9 to TRBJ2-1, with 7 positions matching TRBD2. Germline CDR1 and CDR2: SGDLS and YYNGEE. V gave up 1 base and J gave up 5 bases; unmatched junction bases: 6. This CDR3 has 15 amino acids. CDR3: CASSVFSAGNNEQFF. The CDR3 nucleotides are TGTGCCAGCAGCGTATTCTCAGCGGGGAACAATGAGCAGTTCTTC.

V is TRBV4-1 and J is TRBJ1-1; maybe TRBD1 (5 bases). Germline assignment: CDR1 MGHRA and CDR2 YSYEKL. The germline V and J ends were trimmed by 4 bases and 3 bases, with 18 bases remaining between them. This CDR3 is built from 16 residues. The CDR3 DNA reads as TGCGCCAGCAGCCCAGGGAGCGGTCCTTCGGACACTGAAGCTTTCTTT. Protein product: CASSPGSGPSDTEAFF.

The chain couples TRBV2 to TRBJ2-1, with 9 bases fitting TRBD2. Germline V gene sequence: CDR1 SNHLY, CDR2 FYNNEI. The V gene end was trimmed by 6 bases and the J gene end by 8 bases; junction bases not matched to a gene: 8. CDR3 length: 14 amino acids. The DNA for the CDR3 is TGTGCCAGCAGCAGACTAGCGGTCTCGGATGAGCAGTTCTTC. It yields the protein CASSRLAVSDEQFF.

The CDR3 DNA sequence: TGTGCCAGCAGCCCTTCGCTAGCGGGAGTGGCCGGGGAGCTGTTTTTT. This translates into CASSPSLAGVAGELFF. The chain uses TRBV3-1 (or the pseudogene TRBV3-2) and TRBJ2-2; 10 bases are a match to TRBD2. Trimming cost V 4 bases and J 6 bases; bases outside gene matches: 8. The CDR3 has 16 residues. Germline CDR1 is LGHDT and CDR2 is YNNKEL (reference sequence).

The chain recombines TRBV6-2 or TRBV6-3 with TRBJ1-2; TRBD1 matches 8 bases. Germline values: CDR1 MNHEY, CDR2 SVGEGT. V was pared by 4 bases and J by 5 bases, with 0 bases of the junction left unmatched. The CDR3 covers 12 residues. CDR3 region: CASSWTGYGYTF. CDR3 nucleotides: TGTGCCAGCAGTTGGACAGGGTATGGCTACACCTTC.

Remarks on this clone: An end of the junction does not agree with germline; a read error may underlie this. The gene calls are TRBV12-5 and TRBJ1-1, with a tentative D call TRBD1 (6 bases). The germline V gene has CDR1 LGHNT and CDR2 FRNRAP. CDR3 length equals 12 residues. The CDR3 region is CASGLYRDTESF. CDR3 in DNA: TGTGCTAGTGGTCTTTACCGGGACACGGAATCTTTT. Full variable domain (rest looked up from reference TRBV12-5 and TRBJ1-1): DARVTQTPRHKVTEMGQEVTMRCQPILGHNTVFWYRQTMMQGLELLAYFRNRAPLDDSGMPKDRFSAEMPDATLATLKIQPSEPRDSAVYFCASGLYRDTESFGQGTRLTVV.

The chain employs TRBV5-1 and TRBJ1-6; D remains ambiguous. Trimming left V 0 bases short and J 8 bases short, with 12 bases between. The CDR3 totals 15 residues. Germline V CDR1 and CDR2: SGHRS, YFSETQ. DNA for the CDR3: TGCGCCAGCAGCTTGGCGATCGGTTGGGATTCACCCCTCCACTTT. Translated, it gives CASSLAIGWDSPLHF.

Turning to this clone: At the DNA level, this CDR3 is encoded by other sequences in the same sample as well. The chain has TRBV6-5 and TRBJ1-5; D unresolved. CDR3 length equals 13 residues. Germline CDR1 and CDR2: MNHEY and SVGAGI. V lost 6 bases, J lost 3 bases, and 9 bases lay in between. This CDR3 is CASRLTVNQPQHF. In DNA form, the CDR3 reads TGTGCCAGCAGATTGACGGTCAATCAGCCCCAGCATTTT.

The chain employs TRBV2 and TRBJ2-7; 10 bases line up with TRBD2. Germline loops: CDR1 SNHLY, CDR2 FYNNEI. J lost 0 bases, V lost 7 bases, and 9 bases had no gene match. The CDR3 runs 16 residues. CDR3 DNA: TGTGCCAGCACCGCTGGGGAGCGGGAGGGCTCCTACGAGCAGTACTTC. Its protein product is CASTAGEREGSYEQYF.